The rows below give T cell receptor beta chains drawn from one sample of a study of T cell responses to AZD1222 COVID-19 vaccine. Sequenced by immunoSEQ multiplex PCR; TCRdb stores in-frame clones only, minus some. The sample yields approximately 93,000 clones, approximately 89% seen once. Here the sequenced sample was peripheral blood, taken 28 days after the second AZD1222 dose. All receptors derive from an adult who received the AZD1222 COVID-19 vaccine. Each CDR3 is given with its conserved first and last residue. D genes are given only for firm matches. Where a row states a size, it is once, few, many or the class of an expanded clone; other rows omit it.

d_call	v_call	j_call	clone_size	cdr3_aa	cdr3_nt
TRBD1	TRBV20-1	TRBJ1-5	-	CSASQGAHQPQHF	TGCAGTGCTAGTCAGGGGGCACACCAGCCCCAGCATTTT
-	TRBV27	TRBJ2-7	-	CASTFLDKVLYEQYF	TGTGCCAGCACCTTCCTGGACAAAGTACTCTACGAGCAGTACTTC
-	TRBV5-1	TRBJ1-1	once	CASSMAGQNTEAFF	TGCGCCAGCAGCATGGCAGGGCAGAACACTGAAGCTTTCTTT
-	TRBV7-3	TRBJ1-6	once	CASSPQGGGGSPLHF	TGTGCCAGCAGCCCCCAAGGAGGGGGGGGTTCACCCCTCCACTTT
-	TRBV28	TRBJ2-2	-	CASSLLETDRKTGELFF	TGTGCCAGCAGTTTACTCGAGACAGATCGAAAAACCGGGGAGCTGTTTTTT
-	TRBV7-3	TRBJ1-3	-	CASSLTGGQLSSGNTIYF	TGTGCCAGCAGCTTAACGGGAGGACAGTTAAGCTCTGGAAACACCATATATTTT
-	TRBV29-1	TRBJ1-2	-	CSSLEGRTGYTF	TGCAGCTCCCTAGAGGGGAGGACTGGCTACACCTTC
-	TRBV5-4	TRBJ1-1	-	CASSPLDGPEAFF	TGTGCCAGCAGCCCCCTCGACGGGCCTGAAGCTTTCTTT
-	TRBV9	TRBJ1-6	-	CASSIDPNSPLHF	TGTGCCAGCAGCATCGATCCGAATTCACCCCTCCACTTT
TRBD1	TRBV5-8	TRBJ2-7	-	CASSTRTGETYEQYF	TGTGCCAGCAGCACCCGGACAGGGGAAACATACGAGCAGTACTTC
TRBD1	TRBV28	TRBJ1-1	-	CASSSGQGNTEAFF	TGTGCCAGCAGTTCGGGACAGGGAAACACTGAAGCTTTCTTT